The following is a T cell receptor (beta chain) sequence with its context. This specimen belongs to a study of blood T cell repertoires in COVID-19. Study at large: Sites across the United States, Italy and Spain contributed samples from acute and convalescent COVID-19. PBMCs, B-cell-depleted T cells, or T cells provided the cDNA or gDNA that made up the material.

The authors' processing: Amplified reference gene primers provided the basis for estimating nucleated cell counts. Profiled with immunoSEQ multiplex PCR; TCRdb holds only in-frame clones, not every one. The V and J calls and the clone size are those of that table, but D and trimming were determined from the DNA. The sample gives 25,000 or so clones, roughly 89% of which show up once; less than 15% is in the top ten. The CDR3 runs 20 residues. With V trimmed by 6 bases and J by 0 bases, 21 bases remained unmatched. Germline V lookup: CDR1 MDHEN, CDR2 SYDVKM. Sequencing was performed on peripheral blood. The sequence was collected from an elderly woman with active or convalescent COVID-19. The chain uses TRBV28 and TRBJ2-5; 8 bases align to TRBD1. The CDR3 here is CASSSHLQGGGGTYQETQYF. CDR3 coding DNA: TGTGCCAGCAGCTCGCACCTACAGGGGGGTGGCGGGACGTACCAAGAGACCCAGTACTTC.